The 19 T cell receptor beta chains in this list originate from one sample, sequenced in a study of cytomegalovirus exposure and HLA in healthy donors. Amplification used 60 Vbeta primers and 13 Jbeta primers. Using immunoSEQ multiplex PCR, the repertoire was profiled, and TCRdb retains in-frame clones only, with some absent. The table shows 100,000 to 150,000 clones, with approximately 81% occurring only once. Sequencing was done on a sample of PBMCs. The receptor set was obtained from a male donor in good health and CMV-seronegative.

V is TRBV7-6 and J is TRBJ1-2; 7 bases are a match to TRBD1. Trimming removed 5 bases from V and 3 bases from J; junction bases left unmatched: 6. Germline-derived CDR1 and CDR2 are SGHVS and FNYEAQ. The CDR3 sequence is 14 residues long. The CDR3 reads CASSANRGDYGYTF. The DNA for the CDR3 is TGTGCCAGCAGCGCCAACAGGGGCGACTATGGCTACACCTTC.

This clone was detected only a few times. The rearrangement joins TRBV30 to TRBJ2-3; 8 bases are a match to TRBD1. Germline V CDR1 and CDR2: GTSNPN, SVGIG (reference sequence). The CDR3 contains 18 residues. Trimming took 3 bases from V and 3 from J; bases not matched to a gene: 17. DNA for the CDR3: TGTGCCTGGAGCAGAAAAAATGCAGGGGGCTTTCGAACAGATACGCAGTATTTT. Protein sequence: CAWSRKNAGGFRTDTQYF.

V gene TRBV30 combines with J gene TRBJ1-1, with 7 bases lining up with TRBD1. CDR3 length equals 14 residues. J was trimmed by 4 bases and V by 3 bases; bases with no gene match: 8. Germline V gene sequence: CDR1 GTSNPN, CDR2 SVGIG (reference sequence). This CDR3 is CAWSVKGAGTEAFF. The CDR3 DNA is TGTGCCTGGAGCGTTAAGGGGGCCGGCACTGAAGCTTTCTTT.

This chain uses TRBV19 with TRBJ1-5; TRBD1 might be the D (5 bases). The CDR3 runs 13 residues. V shed 7 bases and J shed 2 bases, with 9 bases lying between them. Germline V CDR1 and CDR2: LNHDA, SQIVND (reference sequence). DNA for the CDR3: TGTGCCAGTATGTGGGGCGGCAATCAGCCCCAGCATTTT. It specifies CASMWGGNQPQHF.

This clone has a single count. V and J are TRBV7-9 and TRBJ1-5; TRBD1 is a possible D gene (5 bases). Germline-derived CDR1 and CDR2 are SEHNR and FQNEAQ (reference sequence). This CDR3 contains 14 residues. Between the trimmed V and J ends, which lost 4 bases and 3 bases, there was a span of 10 bases. The CDR3 sequence: CASSSTGDNQPQHF. DNA of the CDR3: TGTGCCAGCAGCTCTACAGGAGACAATCAGCCCCAGCATTTT.

V usage is TRBV6-6 and J usage is TRBJ1-1, with D possibly TRBD1 on 5 matching bases. The CDR3 covers 13 residues. V lost 10 bases, J lost 5 bases, and 17 bases lay in between. CDR1 and CDR2 (germline): MNHNY, SVGAGI (reference sequence). The CDR3 loop is CATFGGSVTEAFF. In nucleotides, the CDR3 is TGTGCCACCTTCGGGGGGTCGGTTACTGAAGCTTTCTTT.

V and J are TRBV7-8 and TRBJ2-5; the D gene is possibly TRBD1 (5 bases). The germline V gene has CDR1 SGHVS and CDR2 FQNEAQ. The CDR3 loop spans 17 amino acids. V gave up 2 bases and J gave up 3 bases, with 19 bases separating them. CDR3 loop: CASSLIQVISRKETQYF. The CDR3 DNA sequence: TGTGCCAGCAGCTTAATACAGGTTATCAGCCGGAAAGAGACCCAGTACTTC. Together with reference TRBV7-8 and TRBJ2-5, the CDR3 gives the full variable domain: GAGVSQSPRYKVAKRGQDVALRCDPISGHVSLFWYQQALGQGPEFLTYFQNEAQLDKSGLPSDRFFAERPEGSVSTLKIQRTQQEDSAVYLCASSLIQVISRKETQYFGPGTRLLVL.

A remark on this clone: At one of its ends the junction is not consistent with the germline gene, which may arise from a read error. The V and J genes are TRBV7-7 and TRBJ2-5; TRBD2 aligns across 11 bases. Germline assignment: CDR1 SSHAT and CDR2 FNYEAQ (reference sequence). The CDR3 extends over 15 amino acids. This CDR3 reads CASSLVAGGDETQYF. CDR3 coding DNA: TGTGCTAGCAGCTTAGTAGCGGGAGGGGACGAGACCCAGTACTTC.

This clone was counted a single time. The V and J genes are TRBV7-8 and TRBJ1-6; D is perhaps TRBD1 (6 bases). CDR1 and CDR2 from the germline V gene are SGHVS and FQNEAQ. The CDR3 covers 15 residues. The V end lost 1 base, the J end lost 10 bases, and 14 bases lay between the germline ends. The DNA for the CDR3 is TGTGCCAGCAGCTTAGTCGGGCAGGGGTACTCACCCCTCCACTTT. Encoded protein: CASSLVGQGYSPLHF.

This sequence joins TRBV14 and TRBJ2-5; TRBD2 is a possible D gene (5 bases). V lost 1 base and J lost 5, with 5 bases in between. The germline V gene encodes CDR1 SGHDN and CDR2 FVKESK. The CDR3 has 12 residues. This chain's CDR3 is CASSQGGETQYF. The CDR3 nucleotides read TGTGCCAGCAGCCAAGGAGGGGAGACCCAGTACTTC.

The chain is built from TRBV7-2 and TRBJ2-5; 10 nucleotides align to TRBD2. CDR1 SGHTA and CDR2 FQGNSA come from the germline V gene. The CDR3 covers 15 residues. V shed 6 bases and J 5 bases; nucleotides not matched to a gene: 9. CDR3 protein: CASRTGTSAMETQYF. The CDR3 DNA follows: TGTGCCAGCAGGACCGGGACTAGCGCTATGGAGACCCAGTACTTC.

The rearrangement links TRBV19 to TRBJ2-2; TRBD2 agrees at 7 bases. CDR1 is LNHDA and CDR2 is SQIVND in the germline V gene (reference sequence). This CDR3 is 15 amino acids long. With 5 bases clipped from V and 4 bases from J, the junction kept 7 bases outside the gene matches. The CDR3: CASSGAGEPTGELFF. CDR3 nucleotides: TGTGCCAGTAGTGGGGCGGGGGAGCCCACCGGGGAGCTGTTTTTT.

CDR3 region: CASSPPTGERGTGELFF. CDR3 in DNA: TGTGCCAGCTCACCACCGACTGGGGAGAGGGGGACCGGGGAGCTGTTTTTT. This chain uses TRBV18 with TRBJ2-2, with a tentative D call TRBD1 (6 bases). Germline CDR1 is KGHSH and CDR2 is LQKENI. V lost 0 bases and J 5 bases, leaving 16 bases between the germline ends. The CDR3 is 17 residues long.

This clone appeared once. V is TRBV6-5 and J is TRBJ2-7; 9 bases are shared with TRBD1. The CDR3 contains 16 residues. Germline loops: CDR1 MNHEY, CDR2 SVGAGI. V was pared by 1 base and J by 6 bases, with 10 bases of the junction left unmatched. The CDR3 loop is CASSYLVGTGYTEQYF. CDR3 DNA: TGTGCCAGCAGTTACTTGGTAGGGACAGGGTACACCGAGCAGTACTTC.

The chain employs TRBV4-1 and TRBJ2-1, with 7 positions matching TRBD1. Germline loops: CDR1 MGHRA, CDR2 YSYEKL. This CDR3 has 17 residues. Germline trimming cut 0 bases from V and 4 bases from J; bases unmatched to any gene: 9. Here the CDR3 reads CASSQDGAGTAYNEQFF. Written as DNA, the CDR3 is TGCGCCAGCAGCCAAGACGGGGCCGGGACAGCATACAATGAGCAGTTCTTC.

This chain connects TRBV23-1 to TRBJ1-1; TRBD1 agrees at 7 bases. TRBV23-1 counts as an open reading frame of uncertain function. The CDR3 has 16 residues. Germline trimming cut 0 bases from V and 1 base from J; bases unmatched to any gene: 5. CDR3 nucleotides: TGCGCCAGCAGTCAATCAAGGGGACAGCCGAACACTGAAGCTTTCTTT. This gives the protein CASSQSRGQPNTEAFF.

With regard to this clone: Other DNA variants within this sample encode the same CDR3. This sequence joins TRBV7-6 and TRBJ1-2, with 9 bases lining up with TRBD1. Trimming took 1 base from V and 6 from J; bases not matched to a gene: 6. CDR3 length: 15 amino acids. CDR1 and CDR2 from the germline V gene are SGHVS and FNYEAQ. CDR3 residues: CASSLVTTGGHGYTF. The CDR3, as DNA: TGTGCCAGCAGCTTAGTTACTACAGGGGGCCATGGCTACACCTTC.

The gene calls are TRBV7-9 and TRBJ1-2, with D uncertain. Germline V gene data show CDR1 as SEHNR and CDR2 as FQNEAQ (reference sequence). Deletions cut 0 bases from V and 6 bases from J, with 14 bases between. The CDR3 is 15 residues long. CDR3 sequence (DNA): TGTGCCAGCAGCTTAGCCGCATGGGAGGCTCATGGCTACACCTTC. Translated: CASSLAAWEAHGYTF.

The genes are TRBV30 and TRBJ2-7; 7 nucleotides agree with TRBD2. Germline V lookup: CDR1 GTSNPN, CDR2 SVGIG (reference sequence). This CDR3 region has 13 residues. Trimming removed 2 bases from V and 6 bases from J; junction bases left unmatched: 7. CDR3 nucleotides: TGTGCCTGGAGTTGGGACTACTCACCCGAGCAGTACTTC. Its translation is CAWSWDYSPEQYF.